This paragraph reports one T cell receptor beta chain. TCRdb re-called the 5' RACE reads; one entry per CDR3 protein, DNA not given. There are some 330,000 distinct CDR3 sequences in the sample, with approximately 5.4% held by the top ten. The record originates from a study of monozygotic twins with inflammatory bowel disease. Sample: blood. The clonotype comes from a human donor with ulcerative colitis or Crohn's disease, or a healthy co-twin of an affected twin (not recorded which).

Here the CDR3 reads CSARTPGLALTDTQYF. The rearrangement links TRBV20-1 to TRBJ2-3; TCRdb lists TRBD2, though no DNA is available to test this call. Germline CDR1 DFQATT, CDR2 SNEGSKA (reference sequence). The CDR3 runs 16 residues.